This T cell receptor beta chain was recovered during a study of T cell repertoires in cytomegalovirus infection. Study overall: Use of recently identified HLA-C-restricted and well-studied HLA-B-restricted CMV epitopes was part of the study. CMV infection plus the matching HLA type was flagged by public TCR beta signatures. Study conclusions and caveats: Predominance within the ex vivo response was attributable to HLA-C-restricted CMV-specific TCR beta clonotypes.

TCRdb re-called the reads with MiXCR, one entry per CDR3 protein. The table shows about 700,000 distinct CDR3 sequences, with around 31% occurring only once. The CDR3 runs 14 residues. The V and J ends lost 2 bases and 8 bases, in that order; junction bases with no gene match: 1. There are a few counts of this clonotype. The target antigen is unknown. V gene TRBV12-3 or TRBV12-4 combines with J gene TRBJ2-1, with TRBD2 matching over 12 bases. The receptor was isolated from a human donor in good health (CMV status not recorded). Some clones in this sample may be carry-over from other donors' samples. The material was cultured PBMCs, obtained from culture after CMV antigen stimulation. The chain's CDR3 is CASSLLAGGDEQFF. In DNA, the CDR3 is TGTGCCAGCAGTTTACTAGCGGGGGGGGATGAGCAGTTCTTC.